Presented here are 15 T cell receptor beta chains from one specimen sequenced in a study of CXCR3-negative and CXCR3-positive naive CD8 T cells. UMI-labeled 5' RACE yielded the TRB cDNA libraries. Reanalyzing the 5' RACE reads, TCRdb keeps one entry per CDR3 protein, without DNA. The listing records over 100,000 distinct CDR3 sequences. The sequencing input was naive CXCR3- CD8+ T cells from blood. Subset noted: CD45RO-CCR7+CD27+CD95- naive CD8+ T cells lacking CXCR3 (TNR3-). All receptors come from a human donor in good health. Some clones in this sample may be carry-over from other donors' samples.

The chain links TRBV20-1 to TRBJ2-1; TCRdb proposes TRBD1, but this gene call is untestable without DNA. The CDR3 has 15 amino acids. In germline, CDR1 is DFQATT, CDR2 SNEGSKA (reference sequence). The CDR3 region is CSARDIGQEDNEQFF.

V and J are TRBV7-9 and TRBJ2-2. This CDR3 region has 11 residues. CDR1 SEHNR and CDR2 FQNEAQ come from the germline V gene (reference sequence). The CDR3 here is CASSFHGELFF.

V is TRBV29-1 and J is TRBJ2-7. The CDR3 extends over 11 amino acids. CDR1 is SQVTM, CDR2 ANQGSEA, per germline. Here the CDR3 reads CSVAGSGEQYF.

This chain joins TRBV27 and TRBJ2-7; TCRdb's D gene call, TRBD1, goes unchecked for lack of DNA. Germline V gene lookup returns CDR1 MNHEY and CDR2 SMNVEV (reference sequence). The CDR3 has 13 residues. CDR3 protein: CASSFRQGYEQYF.

The chain carries TRBV6-6 and TRBJ2-7; the D call from TCRdb, TRBD1, cannot be confirmed without DNA. This CDR3 has 14 amino acids. Germline CDR1 MNHNY, CDR2 SVGAGI (reference sequence). The CDR3 reads CASSLRDRVYEQYF.

The CDR3 loop reads CASGTSGLDEQFF. This chain links TRBV12-3 or TRBV12-4 with TRBJ2-1; without DNA, the TCRdb call of TRBD2 cannot be checked. The CDR3 has 13 residues.

The V call is TRBV29-1, the J call TRBJ1-3. Germline values: CDR1 SQVTM, CDR2 ANQGSEA. The CDR3 is 14 amino acids. The CDR3 sequence: CSVIDGPEGNTIYF.

The gene calls are TRBV5-1 and TRBJ1-2; as DNA is missing, the TRBD1 call by TCRdb cannot be tested. Germline assignment: CDR1 SGHRS and CDR2 YFSETQ. The CDR3 has 15 amino acids. CDR3 sequence: CASSLGYGTPDGYTF.

This rearrangement joins TRBV4-1 to TRBJ2-5. Per the germline V gene, CDR1 is MGHRA and CDR2 is YSYEKL. The CDR3 consists of 15 residues. CDR3 amino acids: CASSQVRWEQETQYF.

The gene calls are TRBV29-1 and TRBJ2-2. This CDR3 region has 14 residues. Germline CDR1 reads SQVTM; CDR2 reads ANQGSEA. CDR3 region: CSVEGDENTGELFF.

The J gene is TRBJ2-1, the V gene TRBV7-2. Germline V gene lookup returns CDR1 SGHTA and CDR2 FQGNSA. The CDR3 loop spans 14 amino acids. This CDR3 reads CASSPSAPKDEQFF.

The J gene is TRBJ2-7, the V gene TRBV7-9; the TRBD1 assignment by TCRdb is unverifiable without DNA. The germline CDR1 and CDR2 sequences are SEHNR and FQNEAQ (reference sequence). CDR3 size: 15 residues. The CDR3 loop is CASSLLRGVVYEQYF.

V and J are TRBV20-1 and TRBJ2-2. Germline assignment: CDR1 DFQATT and CDR2 SNEGSKA (reference sequence). This CDR3 contains 15 residues. The CDR3 is CSARPRARNTGELFF.

The V and J genes are TRBV7-2 and TRBJ2-1; checking the TCRdb D call of TRBD2 is not possible without DNA. Germline values: CDR1 SGHTA, CDR2 FQGNSA. The CDR3 is made up of 16 amino acids. CDR3 loop: CASSLGYGTSGDEQFF. Together with reference TRBV7-2 and TRBJ2-1, the CDR3 gives the full variable domain: GAGVSQSPSNKVTEKGKDVELRCDPISGHTALYWYRQSLGQGLEFLIYFQGNSAPDKSGLPSDRFSAERTGGSVSTLTIQRTQQEDSAVYLCASSLGYGTSGDEQFFGPGTRLTVL.

V and J are TRBV7-6 and TRBJ2-1; with no DNA, the TCRdb D assignment of TRBD1 cannot be verified. There are 15 residues in the CDR3. CDR1 and CDR2 from the germline V gene are SGHVS and FNYEAQ. CDR3 sequence reads: CASSLGQGAANEQFF.